The present TCR beta chain was sequenced within a study of blood T cell repertoires in COVID-19. Study-wide background: COVID-19 samples from acute and convalescent phases originated in the United States, Italy and Spain.

TCRdb's table, derived via immunoSEQ multiplex PCR, lists solely in-frame clones and lacks some. The profile covers approximately 140,000 clones, with approximately 80% appearing a single time and around 40% taken by the ten largest. The germline gives CDR1 LNHDA, CDR2 SQIVND (reference sequence). The CDR3 runs to 14 residues. Trimming stripped 6 bases from V and 1 base from J, with 12 bases between. The sequenced sample was peripheral blood. This receptor was identified in a human donor in a cohort sampled during active COVID-19. The chain carries TRBV19 and TRBJ1-1; unclear D gene. The CDR3 DNA reads TGTGCCAGTAGAAGATCGGGTGGGAACACTGAAGCTTTCTTT. Translation gives CASRRSGGNTEAFF.